The following is a T cell receptor (beta chain) sequence with its context. The antigen is not known. The CDR3 totals 11 residues. The germline V gene encodes CDR1 SNHLY and CDR2 FYNNEI. Trimming left V 8 bases short and J 4 bases short, with 6 bases between. The data stem from a study of multiple sclerosis patients with progressive multifocal leukoencephalopathy. Profiled with immunoSEQ multiplex PCR; TCRdb holds only in-frame clones, not every one. The data show more than 30,000 clones, roughly 90% seen once. Time point in this sample: before natalizumab initiation. General study points: Before and during natalizumab, the clones expanded at PML already existed.

The chain recombines TRBV2 with TRBJ1-3; no firm D call. This receptor was identified in a human donor with multiple sclerosis. Sequenced input: PBMCs. The CDR3 sequence is CASGDGNTIYF. The CDR3 DNA reads as TGTGCCAGCGGCGACGGAAACACCATATATTTT. The variable domain in full, completed from reference TRBV2 and TRBJ1-3, reads EPEVTQTPSHQVTQMGQEVILRCVPISNHLYFYWYRQILGQKVEFLVSFYNNEISEKSEIFDDQFSVERPDGSNFTLKIRSTKLEDSAMYFCASGDGNTIYFGEGSWLTVV.